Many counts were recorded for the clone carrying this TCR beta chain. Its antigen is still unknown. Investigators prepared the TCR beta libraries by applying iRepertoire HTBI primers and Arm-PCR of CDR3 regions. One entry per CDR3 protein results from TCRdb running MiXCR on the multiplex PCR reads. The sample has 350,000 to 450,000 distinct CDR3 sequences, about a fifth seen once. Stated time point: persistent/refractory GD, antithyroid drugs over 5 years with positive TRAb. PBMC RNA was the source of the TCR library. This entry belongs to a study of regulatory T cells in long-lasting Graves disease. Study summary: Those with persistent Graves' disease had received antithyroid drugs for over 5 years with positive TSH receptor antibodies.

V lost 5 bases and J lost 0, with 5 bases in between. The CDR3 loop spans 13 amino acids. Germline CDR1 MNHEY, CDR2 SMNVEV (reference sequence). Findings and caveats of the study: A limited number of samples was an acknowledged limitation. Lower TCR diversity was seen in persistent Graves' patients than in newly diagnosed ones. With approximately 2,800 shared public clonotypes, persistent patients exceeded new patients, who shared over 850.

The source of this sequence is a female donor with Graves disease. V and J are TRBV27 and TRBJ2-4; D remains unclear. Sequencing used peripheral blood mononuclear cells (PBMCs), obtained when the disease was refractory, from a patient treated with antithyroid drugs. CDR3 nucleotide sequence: TGTGCCAGCAGTCCCGTAGCCAAAAACATTCAGTACTTC. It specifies CASSPVAKNIQYF.